The sequence of this T cell receptor (beta chain) was determined in a study of somatic mutations in cytotoxic T cells in rheumatoid arthritis. The study's findings and limits: The slight TRBV07 underrepresentation in rheumatoid arthritis patients was not adjusted for multiple comparisons. An age-related increase in CD8+ clonality was seen in rheumatoid arthritis patients but not in healthy controls.

As to this clone: The antigen is not known.

V gave up 1 base and J gave up 8 bases; unmatched junction bases: 7. The CDR3 runs to 16 residues. The germline V gene has CDR1 SGHRS and CDR2 YFSETQ. Using immunoSEQ multiplex PCR, the repertoire was profiled, and TCRdb retains in-frame clones only, with some absent. The data show about 20,000 clones, approximately 86% seen once. The chain carries TRBV5-1 and TRBJ2-3, with 13 bases that match TRBD2. The source of this sequence is a woman aged 45-65 years in good health. Sequencing used CD8+ T cells sorted from blood. The CDR3 sequence: CASSLTSGGAGSTQYF. CDR3 bases: TGCGCCAGCAGCTTGACTAGCGGGGGGGCCGGCAGTACGCAGTATTTT.